The clone carrying this TCR beta chain came up many times. Its antigen is as yet unknown. Germline loops: CDR1 SNHLY, CDR2 FYNNEI. V was clipped by 3 bases and J by 2 bases, with 14 bases between them. There are 16 residues in the CDR3. This entry is derived from a study of early T cells in non-severe SARS-CoV-2 infection. Study-level background: With bulk RNA from unsorted whole blood as input, sequencing yielded unpaired chains.

Regarding the study as a whole: VDJdb-based matching was biased toward anti-spike CD8 responses and missed private and CD4 specificities.

Unique molecular identifier tags were affixed to discrete cDNA molecules. TCRdb itself ran the 5' RACE reads through MiXCR, one entry per CDR3 protein. The sample includes approximately 89,000 distinct CDR3 sequences, about an eighth of them seen just once. The sequence was obtained from an adult who was a healthcare worker with PCR-confirmed SARS-CoV-2 infection or an uninfected control (not recorded which). Material: whole blood. The chain combines TRBV2 with TRBJ2-1; D could derive from TRBD1 or TRBD2 (5 bases each). This CDR3 reads CASSELRGGTYNEQFF. In DNA form, the CDR3 reads TGTGCCAGCAGTGAGCTCCGGGGCGGCACCTACAATGAGCAGTTCTTC.